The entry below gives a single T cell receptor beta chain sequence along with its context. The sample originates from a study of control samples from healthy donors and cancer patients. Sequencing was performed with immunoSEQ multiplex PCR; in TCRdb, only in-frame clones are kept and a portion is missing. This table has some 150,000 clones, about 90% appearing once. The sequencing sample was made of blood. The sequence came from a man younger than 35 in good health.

The CDR3 loop is CASSQGQATLNTGELFF. DNA of the CDR3: TGTGCCAGCAGCCAAGGACAGGCGACCCTTAACACCGGGGAGCTGTTTTTT. V and J are TRBV4-2 and TRBJ2-2; weak D call: TRBD1 (6 bases). This CDR3 is built from 17 residues. Trimming cost V 1 base and J 2 bases, with 14 bases left between them. The germline gives CDR1 LGHNA, CDR2 YNFKEQ.